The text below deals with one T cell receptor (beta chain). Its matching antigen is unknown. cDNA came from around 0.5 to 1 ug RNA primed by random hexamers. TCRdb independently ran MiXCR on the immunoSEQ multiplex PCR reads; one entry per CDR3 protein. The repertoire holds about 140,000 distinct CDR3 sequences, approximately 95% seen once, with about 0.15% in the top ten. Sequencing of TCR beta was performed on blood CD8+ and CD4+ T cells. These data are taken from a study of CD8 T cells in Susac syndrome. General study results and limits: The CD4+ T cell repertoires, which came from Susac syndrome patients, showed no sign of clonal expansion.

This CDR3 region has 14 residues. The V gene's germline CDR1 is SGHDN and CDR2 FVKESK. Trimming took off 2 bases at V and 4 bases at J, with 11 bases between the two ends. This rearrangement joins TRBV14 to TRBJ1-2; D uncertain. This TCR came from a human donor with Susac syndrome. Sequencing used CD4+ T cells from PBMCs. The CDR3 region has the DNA TGTGCCAGCAGCCAACTGGGGTGGGCCTATGGCTACACCTTC. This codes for CASSQLGWAYGYTF.